The entry below describes one TCR beta chain. The entry originates in a study of T cell changes during pregnancy in multiple sclerosis. This CDR3 has 13 amino acids. Trimming cost V 5 bases and J 1 base; bases outside gene matches: 1. The germline V gene encodes CDR1 MNHEY and CDR2 SMNVEV (reference sequence). Only in-frame clones appear in the TCRdb table, and some are missing; sequencing was by immunoSEQ multiplex PCR. Here the sample spans about 39,000 clones, roughly 80% being singletons. This sequence was found in a female donor with multiple sclerosis, enrolled in a pregnancy study. The rearrangement links TRBV27 to TRBJ2-7; 8 nucleotides align to TRBD1. The source was CD4+ T cells from peripheral blood mononuclear cells, collected before pregnancy. CDR3 in amino acids: CASSRQGSYEQYF. In DNA, the CDR3 is TGTGCCAGCAGTCGACAGGGGTCCTACGAGCAGTACTTC.